This is a list of T cell receptor beta chains from one sample in a study of blood T cell repertoires in COVID-19. Profiling relied on immunoSEQ multiplex PCR, and the TCRdb table lists in-frame clones only, not all of them. The sample comprises about 260,000 clones, about 91% of which are singletons, and about 1.2% rests with the top ten. Sequencing was done on a sample of PBMCs or T cells enriched from blood (not recorded which). These receptors were collected from a woman aged 40 to 50 with acute COVID-19. Both conserved end residues are part of each CDR3. D genes are given only for firm matches. Expanded clones are given a class, and other clones once, few, many or no size at all.

d_call,clone_size,j_call,v_call,cdr3_aa,cdr3_nt
-,-,TRBJ1-3,TRBV5-6,CASSLPGHGGRNTIYF,TGTGCCAGCAGCTTGCCGGGACATGGAGGTCGAAACACCATATATTTT
TRBD1,once,TRBJ1-2,TRBV18,CASSPMTGADYGYTF,TGTGCCAGCTCACCCATGACAGGGGCTGACTATGGCTACACCTTC
TRBD2,-,TRBJ2-7,TRBV19,CASSIVPPLAGAYEQYF,TGTGCCAGTAGTATAGTCCCCCCGCTAGCGGGGGCCTACGAGCAGTACTTC
TRBD1,-,TRBJ1-4,TRBV27,CASSQDRGAVANEKLFF,TGTGCCAGCAGTCAGGACAGGGGGGCCGTGGCTAATGAAAAACTGTTTTTT
TRBD2,-,TRBJ2-2,TRBV10-3,CAISESSGGNTGELFF,TGTGCCATCAGTGAGTCGTCGGGAGGGAACACCGGGGAGCTGTTTTTT
TRBD1,-,TRBJ1-1,TRBV7-9,CASSSRTGNTEAFF,TGTGCCAGCAGCTCACGGACAGGTAACACTGAAGCTTTCTTT
TRBD1,-,TRBJ1-3,TRBV12-3/TRBV12-4,CASRTGGGNTIYF,TGTGCCAGCAGGACAGGGGGAGGAAACACCATATATTTT
TRBD1,many,TRBJ1-3,TRBV10-3,CAISDSDRGFQENTIYF,TGTGCCATCAGTGACTCGGACAGGGGTTTTCAGGAAAACACCATATATTTT
TRBD1,-,TRBJ1-2,TRBV11-2,CASRPPWDRDYGYTF,TGTGCCAGCAGGCCGCCTTGGGACAGGGACTATGGCTACACCTTC
-,-,TRBJ1-5,TRBV24-1,CATSDSGRSSNQPQHF,TGTGCCACCAGTGATTCAGGGAGGAGCAGCAATCAGCCCCAGCATTTT
-,-,TRBJ2-7,TRBV5-1,CASSRTWGDEQYF,TGCGCCAGCAGCAGAACATGGGGAGACGAGCAGTACTTC
TRBD1,-,TRBJ1-3,TRBV25-1,CASGDAGGSGNTIYF,TGTGCCAGCGGAGACGCAGGGGGCTCTGGAAACACCATATATTTT
TRBD2,-,TRBJ2-3,TRBV24-1,CATSDSEREGVTQYF,TGTGCCACCAGTGATAGCGAGCGGGAAGGGGTTACGCAGTATTTT
TRBD1,-,TRBJ2-7,TRBV11-2,CASSWGPGQGIMYEQYF,TGTGCCAGCAGCTGGGGTCCGGGACAGGGTATTATGTACGAGCAGTACTTC
TRBD1,-,TRBJ1-1,TRBV24-1,CATKGAQPNTEAFF,TGTGCCACCAAGGGGGCCCAACCGAACACTGAAGCTTTCTTT
-,-,TRBJ1-5,TRBV25-1,CASSELRVNQPQHF,TGTGCCAGCAGTGAATTACGGGTCAATCAGCCCCAGCATTTT
-,-,TRBJ2-1,TRBV7-9,CASSQGQYNEQFF,TGTGCCAGCAGCCAAGGACAGTACAATGAGCAGTTCTTC
TRBD2,-,TRBJ2-1,TRBV10-3,CAILTSDNNEQFF,TGTGCCATCCTAACTAGCGATAACAATGAGCAGTTCTTC
-,-,TRBJ1-5,TRBV3-1/TRBV3-2,CASSQDGRGSNQPQHF,TGTGCCAGCAGCCAAGACGGAAGGGGTAGCAATCAGCCCCAGCATTTT
-,-,TRBJ2-1,TRBV7-2,CASSLFDGSPYNEQFF,TGTGCCAGCAGCTTATTCGACGGGAGCCCTTACAATGAGCAGTTCTTC
TRBD1,once,TRBJ1-6,TRBV6-2/TRBV6-3,CASSYTGQGPSPLHF,TGTGCCAGCAGTTACACGGGACAGGGTCCTTCACCCCTCCACTTT
-,-,TRBJ2-2,TRBV25-1,CASSLRTTAGELFF,TGTGCCAGCAGTCTAAGGACAACGGCCGGGGAGCTGTTTTTT
-,-,TRBJ2-7,TRBV14,CASSQRDTVTYEQYF,TGTGCCAGCAGCCAACGGGACACGGTAACCTACGAGCAGTACTTC